The clone carrying this TCR beta chain rates as medium-sized. This sample stems from a study of blood T cell repertoires in COVID-19. Some clones are missing from TCRdb's copy, which holds only in-frame ones; the method was immunoSEQ multiplex PCR. The sample lists over 45,000 clones, 80% to 90% occurring once. The CDR3 extends over 17 amino acids. Germline-derived CDR1 and CDR2 are LGHDT and YNNKEL (reference sequence). The trim removed 1 base at V and 2 bases at J, leaving 9 bases unmatched. Sequencing was carried out using peripheral blood. The source of this sequence is a man aged 45-65 years with active COVID-19. The gene calls are TRBV3-1 (or the pseudogene TRBV3-2) and TRBJ2-3; 7 bases are a match to TRBD1. The CDR3 sequence is CASSQASTGSPTDTQYF. DNA for the CDR3: TGTGCCAGCAGCCAAGCTTCGACAGGGTCCCCCACAGATACGCAGTATTTT.